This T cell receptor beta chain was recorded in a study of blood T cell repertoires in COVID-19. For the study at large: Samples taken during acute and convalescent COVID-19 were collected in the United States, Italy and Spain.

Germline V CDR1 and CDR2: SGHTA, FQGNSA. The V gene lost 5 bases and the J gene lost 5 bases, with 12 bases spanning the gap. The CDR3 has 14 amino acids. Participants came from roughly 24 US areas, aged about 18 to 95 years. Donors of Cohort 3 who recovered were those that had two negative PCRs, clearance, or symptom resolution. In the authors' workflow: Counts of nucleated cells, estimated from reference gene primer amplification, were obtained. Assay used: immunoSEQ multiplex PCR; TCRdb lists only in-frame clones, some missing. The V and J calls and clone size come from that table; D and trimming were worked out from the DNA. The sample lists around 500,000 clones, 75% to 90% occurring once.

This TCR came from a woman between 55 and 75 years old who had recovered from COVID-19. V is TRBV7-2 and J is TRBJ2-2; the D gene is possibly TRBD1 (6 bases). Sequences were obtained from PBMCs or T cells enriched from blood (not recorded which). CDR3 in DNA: TGTGCCAGCAGCCAGGCGACAGGAACCGGGGAGCTGTTTTTT. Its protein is CASSQATGTGELFF.